These 19 T cell receptor beta chains came from one sample sequenced in a study of cytomegalovirus exposure and HLA in healthy donors (TCRdb year 2017). Libraries were constructed by the immunoSEQ multiplex PCR assay. The table comes from immuneACCESS by way of TCRdb, which keeps in-frame sequences with V and J called. Part of the clones is missing from these tables; in studies checked, under half for an unresolved V gene and the rest for unknown reasons. The sample has about 82,000 clones on record, just under 95% of them singletons. The ten largest clonotypes hold 0.55% to 0.8% of the sample. The sequencing input was PBMCs. The receptors shown here come from a man aged 18 to 29 in good health and CMV-seronegative.

V usage is TRBV27 and J usage is TRBJ2-5; 9 bases align to TRBD2. Trimming took 4 bases from V and 3 from J; bases not matched to a gene: 6. The CDR3 length is 15 residues. The V gene's germline CDR1 is MNHEY and CDR2 SMNVEV (reference sequence). CDR3 sequence reads: CASSSPGGGEETQYF. As DNA, the CDR3 is TGTGCCAGCAGTTCACCTGGCGGGGGGGAAGAGACCCAGTACTTC.

The chain recombines TRBV9 with TRBJ2-2; 7 bases map to TRBD2. J gave up 9 bases and V 3 bases, and 14 bases lay outside the gene matches. The CDR3 length is 16 residues. In germline, CDR1 is SGDLS, CDR2 YYNGEE. CDR3 nucleotide sequence: TGTGCCAGCAGCGAGGGGAGGGGACGACTAGCCTGGGAGCTGTTTTTT. The encoded protein is CASSEGRGRLAWELFF.

The chain recombines TRBV27 with TRBJ2-1; D possibly corresponds to TRBD2 (6 bases). The CDR3 is made up of 14 amino acids. Trimming pared 7 bases from V and 0 bases from J, leaving 10 bases between. Germline V gene lookup returns CDR1 MNHEY and CDR2 SMNVEV (reference sequence). CDR3 bases: TGTGCCAGCACTGGAGGGAGCTCCTACAATGAGCAGTTCTTC. Translating it yields CASTGGSSYNEQFF.

The V call is TRBV19, the J call TRBJ1-2, with TRBD1 matching over 9 bases. This CDR3 contains 17 residues. V was clipped by 6 bases and J by 4 bases; unmatched bases: 15. The germline V gene encodes CDR1 LNHDA and CDR2 SQIVND (reference sequence). CDR3 in DNA: TGTGCCAGTAGCGGCAACACATTACAGGGGGCCGTCTATGGCTACACCTTC. It is translated as CASSGNTLQGAVYGYTF.

The genes are TRBV7-9 and TRBJ1-2, with D unclear. Trimming left V 11 bases short and J 3 bases short, with 13 bases between. The CDR3 runs 12 residues. The germline gives CDR1 SEHNR, CDR2 FQNEAQ (reference sequence). The DNA of the CDR3 is TGTGCCCCGAGGCAGCTAGACTATGGCTACACCTTC. Its translation: CAPRQLDYGYTF.

The chain combines TRBV6-6 with TRBJ2-7; D not certain. CDR1 is MNHNY and CDR2 is SVGAGI in the germline V gene (reference sequence). The germline V and J ends were trimmed by 3 bases and 3 bases, with 9 bases remaining between them. The CDR3 is made up of 13 amino acids. The CDR3, as DNA: TGTGCCAGCAGTTATTCGGTAAACTACGAGCAGTACTTC. This sequence encodes CASSYSVNYEQYF.

This rearrangement joins TRBV30 to TRBJ1-3; 10 bases align to TRBD1. V trimming: 5 bases; J trimming: 4 bases; junction bases outside the gene matches: 8. The CDR3 covers 15 residues. Looked up from germline, CDR1 is GTSNPN and CDR2 is SVGIG (reference sequence). CDR3 protein: CAWAQTGGWGNTIYF. The CDR3 DNA reads as TGTGCCTGGGCACAGACAGGGGGCTGGGGAAACACCATATATTTT.

The chain has TRBV29-1 and TRBJ2-2, with 8 bases lining up with TRBD1. Germline V gene lookup returns CDR1 SQVTM and CDR2 ANQGSEA. V lost 4 bases, J lost 4 bases, and 17 bases stayed unmatched. This CDR3 has 18 amino acids. The DNA for the CDR3 is TGCAGCGTTGTCAGGAACCGCGGGACAGGCTCAGTCACCGGGGAGCTGTTTTTT. This codes for CSVVRNRGTGSVTGELFF.

The CDR3 loop reads CASSPSDRGWKTQYF. Written as DNA, the CDR3 is TGTGCCAGCAGCCCGTCGGACAGGGGTTGGAAGACCCAGTACTTC. The chain couples TRBV14 to TRBJ2-5, with 9 positions matching TRBD1. V gave up 4 bases and J gave up 6 bases; unmatched junction bases: 9. CDR1 and CDR2 from the germline V gene are SGHDN and FVKESK. The length of the CDR3 is 15 residues.

The chain uses TRBV7-2 and TRBJ2-4, with 11 bases that match TRBD1. Germline CDR1 reads SGHTA; CDR2 reads FQGNSA. This CDR3 is 15 amino acids long. Losses at the gene ends were 4 bases for V and 6 bases for J; bases not matched to a gene: 5. The CDR3 DNA sequence: TGTGCCAGCAGCTGGGGACAGGGGGGTGGAAACATTCAGTACTTC. Amino acid sequence: CASSWGQGGGNIQYF. The full variable domain, completed using reference TRBV7-2 and TRBJ2-4, is GAGVSQSPSNKVTEKGKDVELRCDPISGHTALYWYRQSLGQGLEFLIYFQGNSAPDKSGLPSDRFSAERTGGSVSTLTIQRTQQEDSAVYLCASSWGQGGGNIQYFGAGTRLSVL.

This clone was picked up one time. The CDR3 sequence is CASSKTSGGGNEQFF. The CDR3, as DNA: TGTGCCAGCAGCAAGACTAGCGGGGGAGGAAATGAGCAGTTCTTC. The rearrangement joins TRBV6-4 to TRBJ2-1, with 12 bases matching TRBD2. CDR1 is MRHNA and CDR2 is SNTAGT in the germline V gene. The CDR3 is 15 amino acids. J was trimmed by 7 bases and V by 6 bases; bases with no gene match: 7.

V usage is TRBV27 and J usage is TRBJ1-4, with D unclear. Germline assignment: CDR1 MNHEY and CDR2 SMNVEV (reference sequence). The CDR3 extends over 14 amino acids. V was cut by 5 bases and J by 3 bases, with 10 bases left in between. In DNA form, the CDR3 reads TGTGCCAGCAGTCTCGGGATTGCTAATGAAAAACTGTTTTTT. This translates into CASSLGIANEKLFF.

J is TRBJ1-2 and V is TRBV5-1, with D uncertain. The germline V gene encodes CDR1 SGHRS and CDR2 YFSETQ. Trimming took 5 bases from V and 4 from J, leaving 30 bases between them. This CDR3 region has 19 residues. As DNA, the CDR3 is TGCGCCAGCAGTAGAAATGGATGGGTCCTTATCTCGGGGTCCTATGGCTACACCTTC. As protein: CASSRNGWVLISGSYGYTF. The full variable domain, rest sourced from reference TRBV5-1 and TRBJ1-2, is KAGVTQTPRYLIKTRGQQVTLSCSPISGHRSVSWYQQTPGQGLQFLFEYFSETQRNKGNFPGRFSGRQFSNSRSEMNVSTLELGDSALYLCASSRNGWVLISGSYGYTFGSGTRLTVV.

The chain links TRBV6-5 to TRBJ1-2, with 11 bases lining up with TRBD1. Germline trimming cut 5 bases from V and 4 bases from J; bases unmatched to any gene: 3. Germline V gene lookup returns CDR1 MNHEY and CDR2 SVGAGI. This CDR3 region has 14 residues. The CDR3 bases are TGTGCCAGCAGTCACGGACAGGGGGCCTATGGCTACACCTTC. This codes for CASSHGQGAYGYTF.

Worth noting for this clone: The same CDR3 can be traced to other DNA sequences in this sample. The rearrangement links TRBV6-1 to TRBJ2-3; no clear D gene. The germline V gene has CDR1 MNHNS and CDR2 SASEGT. The CDR3 consists of 12 residues. Trimming took off 4 bases at V and 2 bases at J, with 4 bases between the two ends. CDR3 sequence (DNA): TGTGCCAGCAGTGTTCTCACAGATACGCAGTATTTT. It encodes CASSVLTDTQYF.

V usage is TRBV6-6 and J usage is TRBJ1-1, with 7 positions matching TRBD1. J gave up 0 bases and V 7 bases, and 5 bases lay outside the gene matches. Germline CDR1 reads MNHNY; CDR2 reads SVGAGI (reference sequence). This CDR3 has 14 residues. In DNA form, the CDR3 reads TGTGCCAGCACCCGACAGGGCTTGAACACTGAAGCTTTCTTT. Residues: CASTRQGLNTEAFF.

The chain joins TRBV19 to TRBJ1-1; D is perhaps TRBD1 (5 bases). The V end was cut by 5 bases, the J end by 6 bases, with 16 bases between. The V gene's germline CDR1 is LNHDA and CDR2 SQIVND (reference sequence). CDR3 length: 14 residues. In DNA, the CDR3 is TGTGCCAGTAGTCCCCAGCCCCAGGGCGCTGAAGCTTTCTTT. Protein product: CASSPQPQGAEAFF.

This rearrangement joins TRBV9 to TRBJ2-1; 11 nucleotides align to TRBD1. V dropped 2 bases and J dropped 5; count of bases not matched to a gene: 6. CDR1 SGDLS and CDR2 YYNGEE come from the germline V gene. CDR3 length equals 16 residues. Here the CDR3 DNA reads TGTGCCAGCAGCGTTAAAGGGACAGGGGGGGACAATGAGCAGTTCTTC. It codes for CASSVKGTGGDNEQFF.

This rearrangement joins TRBV27 to TRBJ1-2; 7 bases are shared with TRBD1. The CDR3 has 13 residues. The V gene's germline CDR1 is MNHEY and CDR2 SMNVEV (reference sequence). Trimming removed 5 bases from V and 2 bases from J; junction bases left unmatched: 2. The CDR3 loop is CASSLTGNYGYTF. CDR3 nucleotide sequence: TGTGCCAGCAGTCTGACAGGGAACTATGGCTACACCTTC.